A single sample gave rise to the 10 T cell receptor beta chains below, sequenced in a study of cytomegalovirus exposure and HLA in healthy donors. PCR involved 60 Vbeta and 13 Jbeta primers. Assay: immunoSEQ multiplex PCR; the TCRdb copy retains only in-frame clones and omits some. Its listing shows approximately 210,000 clones. The sequencing sample was made of PBMCs. These receptors all stem from a woman in her twenties or thirties in good health and CMV-seropositive.

This chain uses TRBV2 with TRBJ1-2, with D unresolved. The germline V gene has CDR1 SNHLY and CDR2 FYNNEI. V was cut by 3 bases and J by 4 bases, with 9 bases left in between. The CDR3 runs to 13 residues. CDR3 DNA sequence: TGTGCCAGCAGTGAGCGGCAGTTCTATGGCTACACCTTC. Translating gives CASSERQFYGYTF. Looking up the rest from reference TRBV2 and TRBJ1-2 gives the full variable domain: EPEVTQTPSHQVTQMGQEVILRCVPISNHLYFYWYRQILGQKVEFLVSFYNNEISEKSEIFDDQFSVERPDGSNFTLKIRSTKLEDSAMYFCASSERQFYGYTFGSGTRLTVV.

The gene calls are TRBV2 and TRBJ1-1; 7 nucleotides agree with TRBD1. Germline V gives CDR1 SNHLY, CDR2 FYNNEI. The junction had 12 bases not matched to a gene; V was cut back by 5 bases and J by 6 bases. CDR3 length: 15 amino acids. CDR3 coding DNA: TGTGCCAGCAGTCGGGACAGAACCCCTGCGGCTGAAGCTTTCTTT. It specifies CASSRDRTPAAEAFF.

V is TRBV19 and J is TRBJ1-5; D may be TRBD1 (5 bases). This CDR3 region has 14 residues. V dropped 3 bases and J dropped 7 bases, with 13 bases sitting between them. The germline gives CDR1 LNHDA, CDR2 SQIVND (reference sequence). CDR3 in amino acids: CASSIRQGLQPQHF. Here the CDR3 DNA reads TGTGCCAGTAGTATTCGTCAGGGATTGCAGCCCCAGCATTTT.

The rearrangement joins TRBV20-1 to TRBJ2-5, with D hard to call. The J call may not be correct, given that the DNA end is closer to TRBJ2-7. This CDR3 comprises 11 residues. Germline V lookup: CDR1 DFQATT, CDR2 SNEGSKA (reference sequence). CDR3 in DNA: TGCAGTGCTAGTAGCTCCTACGAGCAGTACTTC. Its translation: CSASSSYEQYF.

The chain joins TRBV29-1 to TRBJ2-1; 12 bases are a match to TRBD2. J gave up 6 bases and V 6 bases, and 6 bases lay outside the gene matches. Germline-derived CDR1 and CDR2 are SQVTM and ANQGSEA. The CDR3 spans 14 residues. The CDR3 region has the DNA TGCAGCGTCCGACTAGCGGGAGTTTTCAATGAGCAGTTCTTC. Translated, it gives CSVRLAGVFNEQFF.

The chain combines TRBV25-1 with TRBJ2-5, with D unclear. This CDR3 is built from 13 residues. The V end lost 3 bases, the J end lost 5 bases, and 10 bases lay between the germline ends. Germline values: CDR1 MGHDK, CDR2 SYGVNS. CDR3 loop: CASSELSRETQYF. CDR3 nucleotides: TGTGCCAGCAGTGAGTTGAGCCGGGAGACCCAGTACTTC.

J is TRBJ1-1 and V is TRBV5-1, with 9 bases fitting TRBD1. This CDR3 region has 17 residues. Germline V gene sequence: CDR1 SGHRS, CDR2 YFSETQ. V was pared by 3 bases and J by 1 base, with 10 bases of the junction left unmatched. As DNA, the CDR3 is TGCGCCAGCAGCTGGAGCCCTCTGGACAGGGGGAACACTGAAGCTTTCTTT. Translating gives CASSWSPLDRGNTEAFF.

The rearrangement links TRBV2 to TRBJ1-4, with 10 bases fitting TRBD1. Trimming cost V 7 bases and J 6 bases; bases outside gene matches: 5. Germline lookup yields CDR1 SNHLY and CDR2 FYNNEI. The CDR3 covers 14 residues. CDR3 protein: CASTSTGGDEKLFF. The CDR3 coding sequence is TGTGCCAGCACCTCGACAGGGGGCGATGAAAAACTGTTTTTT.

The V call is TRBV5-1, the J call TRBJ1-1; possibly TRBD1 for D (5 bases). Germline V gives CDR1 SGHRS, CDR2 YFSETQ. This CDR3 is 15 amino acids long. Trimming cost V 3 bases and J 1 base, with 13 bases left between them. The CDR3 DNA sequence: TGCGCCAGCAGCTCAAGGGGCGCGAGGAACACTGAAGCTTTCTTT. Its translation is CASSSRGARNTEAFF.

The rearrangement uses TRBV6-1 and TRBJ1-1; weak D call: TRBD1 (6 bases). CDR3 length: 16 amino acids. Germline V gene lookup returns CDR1 MNHNS and CDR2 SASEGT. Trimming stripped 4 bases from V and 1 base from J, with 16 bases between. DNA for the CDR3: TGTGCCAGCAGTGTACGCCGGATGGGACAGAACACTGAAGCTTTCTTT. Encoded protein: CASSVRRMGQNTEAFF.